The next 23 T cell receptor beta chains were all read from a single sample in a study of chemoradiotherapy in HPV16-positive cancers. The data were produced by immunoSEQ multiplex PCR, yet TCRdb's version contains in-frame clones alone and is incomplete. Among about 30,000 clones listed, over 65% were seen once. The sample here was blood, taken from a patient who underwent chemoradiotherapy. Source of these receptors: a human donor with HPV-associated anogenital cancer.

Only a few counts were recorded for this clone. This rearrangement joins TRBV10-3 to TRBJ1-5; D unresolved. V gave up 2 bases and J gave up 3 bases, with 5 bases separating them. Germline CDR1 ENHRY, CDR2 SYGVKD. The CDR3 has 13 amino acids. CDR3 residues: CAISETDNQPQHF. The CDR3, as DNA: TGTGCCATCAGTGAGACAGACAATCAGCCCCAGCATTTT.

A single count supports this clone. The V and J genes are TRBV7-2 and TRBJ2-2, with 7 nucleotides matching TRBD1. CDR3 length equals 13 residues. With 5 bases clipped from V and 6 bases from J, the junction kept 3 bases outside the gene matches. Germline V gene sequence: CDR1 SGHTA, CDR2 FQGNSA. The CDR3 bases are TGTGCCAGCAGCCGACAGGGCCCCGGGGAGCTGTTTTTT. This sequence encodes CASSRQGPGELFF.

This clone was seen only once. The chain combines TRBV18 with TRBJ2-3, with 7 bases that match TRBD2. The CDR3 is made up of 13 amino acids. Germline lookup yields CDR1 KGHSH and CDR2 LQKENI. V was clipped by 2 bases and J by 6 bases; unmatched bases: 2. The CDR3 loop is CASSPEAGDTQYF. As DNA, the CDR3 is TGTGCCAGCTCACCAGAAGCGGGGGATACGCAGTATTTT.

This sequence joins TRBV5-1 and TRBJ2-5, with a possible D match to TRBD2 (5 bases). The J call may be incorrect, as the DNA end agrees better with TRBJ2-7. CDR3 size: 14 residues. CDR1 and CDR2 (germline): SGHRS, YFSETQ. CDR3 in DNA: TGCGCCAGCCGCCGGGATATTGGTTCCTACGAGCAGTACTTC. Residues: CASRRDIGSYEQYF.

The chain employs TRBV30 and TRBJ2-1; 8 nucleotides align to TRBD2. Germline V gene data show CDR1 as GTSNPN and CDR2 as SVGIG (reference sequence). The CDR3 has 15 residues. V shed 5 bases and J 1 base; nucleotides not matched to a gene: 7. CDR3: CAWGSGGPSYNEQFF. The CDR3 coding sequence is TGTGCCTGGGGGAGCGGGGGCCCATCCTACAATGAGCAGTTCTTC.

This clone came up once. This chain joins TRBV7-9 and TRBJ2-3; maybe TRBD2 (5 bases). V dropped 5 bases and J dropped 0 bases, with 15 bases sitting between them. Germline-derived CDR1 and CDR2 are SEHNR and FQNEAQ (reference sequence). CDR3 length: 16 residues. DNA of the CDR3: TGTGCCAGCAGCCCCCAAGGGCGGACTAGCACAGATACGCAGTATTTT. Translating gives CASSPQGRTSTDTQYF.

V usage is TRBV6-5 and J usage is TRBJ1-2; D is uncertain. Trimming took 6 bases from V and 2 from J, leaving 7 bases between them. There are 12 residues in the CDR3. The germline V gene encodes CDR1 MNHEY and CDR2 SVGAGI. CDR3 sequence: CASSPENYGYTF. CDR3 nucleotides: TGTGCCAGCAGCCCGGAGAACTATGGCTACACCTTC.

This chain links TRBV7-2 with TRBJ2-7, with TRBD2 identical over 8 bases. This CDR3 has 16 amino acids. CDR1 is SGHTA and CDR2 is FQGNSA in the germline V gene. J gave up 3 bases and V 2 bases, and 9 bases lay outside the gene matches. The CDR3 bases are TGTGCCAGCAGCTTATTATCCGGGGGGGCCTACTACGAGCAGTACGTC. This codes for CASSLLSGGAYYEQYV.

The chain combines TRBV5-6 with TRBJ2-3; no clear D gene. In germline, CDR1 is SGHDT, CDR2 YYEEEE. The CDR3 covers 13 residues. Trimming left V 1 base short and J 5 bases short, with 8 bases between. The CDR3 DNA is TGTGCCAGCAGCTTGTCCCGAGGAGATACGCAGTATTTT. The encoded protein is CASSLSRGDTQYF. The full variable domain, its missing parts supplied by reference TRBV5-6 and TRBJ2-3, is DAGVTQSPTHLIKTRGQQVTLRCSPKSGHDTVSWYQQALGQGPQFIFQYYEEEERQRGNFPDRFSGHQFPNYSSELNVNALLLGDSALYLCASSLSRGDTQYFGPGTRLTVL.

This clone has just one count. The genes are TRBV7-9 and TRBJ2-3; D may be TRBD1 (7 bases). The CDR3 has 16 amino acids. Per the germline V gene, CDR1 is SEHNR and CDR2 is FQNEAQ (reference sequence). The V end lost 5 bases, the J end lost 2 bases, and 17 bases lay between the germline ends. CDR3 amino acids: CASSPRGAGLTDTQYF. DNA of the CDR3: TGTGCCAGCAGCCCCAGGGGGGCAGGGCTCACAGATACGCAGTATTTT.

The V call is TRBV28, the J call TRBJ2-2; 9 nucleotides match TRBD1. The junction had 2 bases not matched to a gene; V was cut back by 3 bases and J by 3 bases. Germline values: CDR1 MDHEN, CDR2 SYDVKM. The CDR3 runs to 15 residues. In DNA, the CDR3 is TGTGCCAGCAGTTTCCGGGACAGGGACACCGGGGAGCTGTTTTTT. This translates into CASSFRDRDTGELFF.

Here the CDR3 DNA reads TGTGCCAGCAGCAAACAGGGAACGTATGGAAACACCATATATTTT. This translates into CASSKQGTYGNTIYF. The genes are TRBV21-1 and TRBJ1-3; the table's D gene call, TRBD1, was not cross checked with the DNA. TRBV21-1 is a pseudogene locus. CDR3 size: 15 residues.

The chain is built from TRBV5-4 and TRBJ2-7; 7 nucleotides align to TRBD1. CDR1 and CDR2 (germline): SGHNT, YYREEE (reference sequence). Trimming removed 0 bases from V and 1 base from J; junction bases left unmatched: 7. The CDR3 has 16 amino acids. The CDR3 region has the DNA TGTGCCAGCAGCTTGGGGGGGACAGTCCCTTCCTACGAGCAGTACTTC. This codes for CASSLGGTVPSYEQYF.

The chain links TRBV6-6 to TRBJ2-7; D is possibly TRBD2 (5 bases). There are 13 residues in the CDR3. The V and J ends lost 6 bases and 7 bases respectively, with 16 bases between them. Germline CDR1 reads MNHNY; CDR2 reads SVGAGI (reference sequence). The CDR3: CASRAVRPGEQYF. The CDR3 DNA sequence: TGTGCCAGCAGAGCGGTCCGACCCGGGGAGCAGTACTTC.

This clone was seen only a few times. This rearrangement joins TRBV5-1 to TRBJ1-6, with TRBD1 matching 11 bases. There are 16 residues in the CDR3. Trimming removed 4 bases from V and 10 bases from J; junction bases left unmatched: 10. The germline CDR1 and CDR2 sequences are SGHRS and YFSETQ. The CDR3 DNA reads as TGCGCCAGCAGCCCGAGTGGACAGGGGGCCACGTCACCCCTCCACTTT. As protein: CASSPSGQGATSPLHF.

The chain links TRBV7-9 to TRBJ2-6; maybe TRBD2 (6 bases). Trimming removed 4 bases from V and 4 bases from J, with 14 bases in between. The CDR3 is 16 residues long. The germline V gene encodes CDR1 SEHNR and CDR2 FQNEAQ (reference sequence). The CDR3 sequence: CASSSPRGSGANVLTF. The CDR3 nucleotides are TGTGCCAGCAGCTCCCCCCGGGGGTCCGGGGCCAACGTCCTGACTTTC.

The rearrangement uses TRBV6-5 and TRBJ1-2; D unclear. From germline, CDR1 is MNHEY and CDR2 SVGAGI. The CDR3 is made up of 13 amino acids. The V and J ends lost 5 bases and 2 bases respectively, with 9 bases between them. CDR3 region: CASSPDGNYGYTF. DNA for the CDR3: TGTGCCAGCAGTCCCGACGGAAACTATGGCTACACCTTC.

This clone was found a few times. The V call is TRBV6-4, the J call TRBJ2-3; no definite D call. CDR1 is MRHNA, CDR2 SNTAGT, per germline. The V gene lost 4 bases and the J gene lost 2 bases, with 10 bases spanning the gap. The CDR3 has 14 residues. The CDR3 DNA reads TGTGCCAGCAGTGGGGATGGCCACACAGATACGCAGTATTTT. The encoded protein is CASSGDGHTDTQYF.

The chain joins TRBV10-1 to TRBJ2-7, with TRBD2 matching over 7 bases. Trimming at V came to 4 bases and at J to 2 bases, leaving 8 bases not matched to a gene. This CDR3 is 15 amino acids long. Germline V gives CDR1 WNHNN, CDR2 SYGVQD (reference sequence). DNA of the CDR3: TGCGCCAGCAGTGGATCCCTAGCGGAAACCTACGAGCAGTACGTC. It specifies CASSGSLAETYEQYV.

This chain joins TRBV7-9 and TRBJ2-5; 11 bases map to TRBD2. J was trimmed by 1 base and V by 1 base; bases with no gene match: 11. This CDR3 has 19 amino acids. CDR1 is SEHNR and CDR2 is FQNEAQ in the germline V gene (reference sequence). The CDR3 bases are TGTGCCAGCAGCTTAGGAGTATTGGGACTAGCGGAGCGCCAAGAGACCCAGTACTTC. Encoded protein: CASSLGVLGLAERQETQYF.

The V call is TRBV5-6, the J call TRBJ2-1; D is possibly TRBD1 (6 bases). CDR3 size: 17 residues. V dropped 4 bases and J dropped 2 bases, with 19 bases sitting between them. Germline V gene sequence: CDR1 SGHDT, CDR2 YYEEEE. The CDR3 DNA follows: TGTGCCAGCAGCGCCCTACAGGGCTTTATGACCTACAATGAGCAGTTCTTC. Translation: CASSALQGFMTYNEQFF.

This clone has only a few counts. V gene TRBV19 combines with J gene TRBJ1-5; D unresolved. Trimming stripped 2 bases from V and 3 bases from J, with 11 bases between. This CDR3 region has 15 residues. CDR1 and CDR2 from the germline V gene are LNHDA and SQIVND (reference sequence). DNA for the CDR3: TGTGCCAGTAGTATACGGGTCGGTCCCAATCAGCCCCAGCATTTT. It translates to CASSIRVGPNQPQHF.

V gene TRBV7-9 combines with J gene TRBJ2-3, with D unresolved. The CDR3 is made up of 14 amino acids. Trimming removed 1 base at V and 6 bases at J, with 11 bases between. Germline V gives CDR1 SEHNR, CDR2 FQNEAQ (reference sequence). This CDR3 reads CASSLEQVADTQYF. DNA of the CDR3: TGTGCCAGCAGCTTAGAGCAGGTGGCGGATACGCAGTATTTT.